The present T cell receptor beta chain was sequenced within a study of patients and donors after allogeneic stem cell transplantation. TCRdb re-analysed the RT-PCR reads in MiXCR, keeping a single row per CDR3 protein. The sample contains about a million distinct CDR3 sequences, about a sixth of which appear only once. Germline V gives CDR1 SNHLY, CDR2 FYNNEI. V lost 6 bases and J 3 bases, leaving 12 bases between the germline ends. CDR3 size: 13 residues. This clonotype appeared a few times. The material sequenced was blood, either unsorted or a sorted T cell fraction (not recorded which). This TCR was sampled from a human donor who was either an allogeneic HSCT recipient or a stem cell or donor lymphocyte infusion donor (not recorded which). It is not recorded whose cells these are; they may come from a transplant donor. The V gene is TRBV2, the J gene TRBJ2-7; D gene ambiguous. The CDR3 region is CASRKFGFYEQYF. DNA for the CDR3: TGTGCCAGCAGGAAGTTCGGTTTCTACGAGCAGTACTTC.